The TCR beta chain described here comes from a study of tumor-infiltrating lymphocytes in oesophageal squamous cell carcinoma. A single count supports this clonotype. The germline gives CDR1 SGHVS, CDR2 FNYEAQ. The CDR3 runs 14 residues. Trimming left V 2 bases short and J 4 bases short, with 11 bases between. From the PCR reads, TCRdb called clonotypes with MiXCR, one entry per CDR3 protein. The sample contains roughly 18,000 distinct CDR3 sequences, around two fifths of which appear only once. The chain uses TRBV7-6 and TRBJ2-5, with D unresolved. The origin of this receptor is a male donor with esophageal squamous cell carcinoma. Material for sequencing was esophageal tumor tissue. This chain's CDR3 is CASSLQVRRETQYF. In DNA, the CDR3 is TGTGCCAGCAGCTTACAGGTCCGGAGAGAGACCCAGTACTTC. Filled out from reference TRBV7-6 and TRBJ2-5, the complete variable domain reads GAGVSQSPRYKVTKRGQDVALRCDPISGHVSLYWYRQALGQGPEFLTYFNYEAQQDKSGLPNDRFSAERPEGSISTLTIQRTEQRDSAMYRCASSLQVRRETQYFGPGTRLLVL.